The 9 T cell receptor beta chains below come from one sample, sequenced in a study of T cells after yellow fever vaccination. TCRdb itself ran the 5' RACE reads through MiXCR, one entry per CDR3 protein. The sample has hundreds of thousands of distinct CDR3 sequences; 15% to 20% are singletons. The source material was PBMCs, sampled before the yellow fever booster vaccination. Every receptor here comes from a man aged 18-30 years who received the YFV17D yellow fever vaccine.

The rearrangement uses TRBV6-1 and TRBJ1-3; 7 nucleotides align to TRBD1. This CDR3 region has 12 residues. The V and J ends lost 7 bases and 8 bases, in that order; junction bases with no gene match: 5. Germline V gene sequence: CDR1 MNHNS, CDR2 SASEGT. In nucleotides, the CDR3 is TGTGCCAGCACCCGACAGGGAGACACCATATATTTT. Encoded protein: CASTRQGDTIYF.

This rearrangement joins TRBV5-5 to TRBJ2-5; 9 bases match TRBD1. The ends lost 4 bases at V and 6 bases at J; junction bases unmatched: 13. Germline CDR1 reads SGHKS; CDR2 reads YYEKEE (reference sequence). The CDR3 is made up of 16 amino acids. The CDR3 nucleotides read TGTGCCAGCAGCCCGTTAGCCCTGACAGGGGGAAAGACCCAGTACTTC. This gives the protein CASSPLALTGGKTQYF.

Many counts were recorded for this clonotype. The CDR3 DNA is TGCAGCGTTGAAGATAGGGGTGATAGGACCGGGGAGCTGTTTTTT. Translated, it gives CSVEDRGDRTGELFF. The V call is TRBV29-1, the J call TRBJ2-2, with a tentative D call TRBD1 (5 bases). The CDR3 is 15 amino acids. Germline V CDR1 and CDR2: SQVTM, ANQGSEA. V was shortened by 0 bases and J by 5 bases, with 13 bases between the two germline ends.

This clonotype was seen repeatedly, ten times or more. The chain combines TRBV20-1 with TRBJ1-2; tentatively, D is TRBD1 (6 bases). Looked up from germline, CDR1 is DFQATT and CDR2 is SNEGSKA (reference sequence). This CDR3 comprises 12 residues. V gave up 5 bases and J gave up 6 bases, with 13 bases separating them. CDR3 in DNA: TGCAGTGCTCGGGGGGCAGGGCATGGCTACACCTTC. This translates into CSARGAGHGYTF.

The chain couples TRBV5-5 to TRBJ2-1; D is perhaps TRBD1 (5 bases). Germline CDR1 and CDR2: SGHKS and YYEKEE (reference sequence). The V gene lost 4 bases and the J gene lost 0 bases, with 14 bases spanning the gap. The CDR3 spans 16 residues. The CDR3 is CASSLGHLSSYNEQFF. As DNA, the CDR3 is TGTGCCAGCAGCCTCGGACACTTGAGCTCCTACAATGAGCAGTTCTTC.

The rearrangement joins TRBV29-1 to TRBJ2-2; D is tentatively TRBD1 or TRBD2 (6 bases each). V was shortened by 6 bases and J by 2 bases, with 10 bases between the two germline ends. Germline V gives CDR1 SQVTM, CDR2 ANQGSEA. The CDR3 runs 13 residues. This CDR3 is CSVRGANTGELFF. The CDR3 coding sequence is TGCAGCGTAAGGGGGGCTAACACCGGGGAGCTGTTTTTT.

This clonotype occurred many times. The chain is built from TRBV7-9 and TRBJ2-7; no definite D call. The V and J ends lost 0 bases and 6 bases respectively, with 9 bases between them. CDR3 length: 13 amino acids. Per the germline V gene, CDR1 is SEHNR and CDR2 is FQNEAQ (reference sequence). The CDR3 nucleotides are TGTGCCAGCAGCTTAGCTGTGGTGAGCGAGCAGTACTTC. Translating it yields CASSLAVVSEQYF.

This clonotype occurred a few times. The V gene is TRBV24-1, the J gene TRBJ2-3; 10 bases agree with TRBD1. Germline loops: CDR1 KGHDR, CDR2 SFDVKD. CDR3 length equals 15 residues. The V gene end was trimmed by 3 bases and the J gene end by 3 bases; junction bases not matched to a gene: 2. The CDR3 loop reads CATSDAGQGTDTQYF. The CDR3 DNA follows: TGTGCCACCAGTGATGCGGGACAGGGGACAGATACGCAGTATTTT.

The chain uses TRBV12-3 or TRBV12-4 and TRBJ2-7; the D gene is possibly TRBD1 (5 bases). V was trimmed by 6 bases and J by 6 bases, leaving 12 bases between them. The CDR3 contains 12 residues. CDR3 sequence: CASSPQVVEQYF. CDR3 nucleotides: TGTGCCAGCAGCCCACAGGTCGTCGAGCAGTACTTC.